This entry lists 20 T cell receptor beta chains sequenced from one sample in a study of response to subunit inactivated influenza vaccine. TCRdb reprocessed the RT-PCR reads via MiXCR and lists one record per CDR3 protein. This table holds 500,000 to 600,000 distinct CDR3 sequences, about 8% found once. The specimen was PBMCs from blood, collected around 25 months after vaccination. The source is a man aged 45 to 75 who received an inactivated influenza vaccine.

This clonotype was recorded a few times. This chain uses TRBV28 with TRBJ2-1, with D possibly matching TRBD1 (6 bases). Per germline, CDR1 MDHEN and CDR2 SYDVKM. This CDR3 has 15 amino acids. Deletions cut 3 bases from V and 4 bases from J, with 13 bases between. CDR3 in DNA: TGTGCCAGCAGTTTGAACAGGGTGCTTTACAATGAGCAGTTCTTC. Its protein product is CASSLNRVLYNEQFF.

There are a few counts of this clonotype. The V gene is TRBV3-1, the J gene TRBJ2-5; 7 bases are shared with TRBD1. Unmatched junction bases numbered 14, after V lost 3 bases and J lost 4 bases. This CDR3 is 17 amino acids long. Germline loops: CDR1 LGHDT, CDR2 YNNKEL (reference sequence). CDR3: CASSHPPHRGAGETQYF. The CDR3 coding sequence is TGTGCCAGCAGCCACCCCCCGCACAGGGGCGCCGGAGAGACCCAGTACTTC.

The chain carries TRBV30 and TRBJ1-2; D may be TRBD1 (5 bases). V was shortened by 5 bases and J by 8 bases, with 18 bases between the two germline ends. The CDR3 is 13 residues long. CDR1 GTSNPN and CDR2 SVGIG come from the germline V gene (reference sequence). The CDR3 here is CAWVPGRWSGYTF. The CDR3 DNA sequence: TGTGCCTGGGTACCGGGACGGTGGTCCGGCTACACCTTC.

This clonotype was observed a few times. V is TRBV27 and J is TRBJ2-7, with D perhaps matching TRBD1 (6 bases). The CDR3 length is 15 residues. Between the trimmed V and J ends, which lost 5 bases and 5 bases, there was a span of 19 bases. Germline V gene lookup returns CDR1 MNHEY and CDR2 SMNVEV (reference sequence). CDR3 bases: TGTGCCAGCAGTCGGGTTGTAAGGGGGAGCCACGAGCAGTACTTC. Protein sequence: CASSRVVRGSHEQYF.

This clonotype has just a few counts. V usage is TRBV7-3 and J usage is TRBJ2-1, with 8 positions matching TRBD2. After removal of 0 bases from V and 3 bases from J, the junction contained 4 bases not matched to a gene. CDR1 and CDR2 (germline): SGHTA, FQGTGA. This CDR3 is 16 amino acids long. The CDR3 DNA reads TGTGCCAGCAGCTTAACGGCGGGAGGTAACTACAATGAGCAGTTCTTC. As protein: CASSLTAGGNYNEQFF.

This clonotype occurred a few times. This rearrangement joins TRBV7-3 to TRBJ2-3; weak D call: TRBD2 (7 bases). CDR3 size: 15 residues. Germline CDR1 is SGHTA and CDR2 is FQGTGA. V dropped 6 bases and J dropped 2 bases, with 15 bases sitting between them. DNA of the CDR3: TGTGCCAGCAGTCTAGACGGGGGGCCCACAGATACGCAGTATTTT. Its protein product is CASSLDGGPTDTQYF.

The table lists this clonotype with many counts. This chain uses TRBV28 with TRBJ2-3; 7 bases are shared with TRBD1. The CDR3 runs 15 residues. V was clipped by 5 bases and J by 0 bases; unmatched bases: 5. CDR1 is MDHEN, CDR2 SYDVKM, per germline. CDR3 protein: CASSTGQVSTDTQYF. In DNA form, the CDR3 reads TGTGCCAGCAGTACTGGACAGGTCAGCACAGATACGCAGTATTTT.

The chain recombines TRBV12-3 or TRBV12-4 with TRBJ2-2; D possibly matches TRBD1 or TRBD2 (5 bases each). Deletions cut 4 bases from V and 0 bases from J, with 9 bases between. The CDR3 is 15 residues long. This CDR3 reads CASSWLGANTGELFF. As DNA, the CDR3 is TGTGCCAGCAGTTGGTTGGGGGCGAACACCGGGGAGCTGTTTTTT.

The chain combines TRBV6-5 with TRBJ2-2, with TRBD2 identical over 12 bases. Per germline, CDR1 MNHEY and CDR2 SVGAGI. Unmatched junction bases numbered 11, after V lost 4 bases and J lost 5 bases. This CDR3 has 18 amino acids. The CDR3 protein is CASSSRVTSGRGTGELFF. The DNA of the CDR3 is TGTGCCAGCAGTTCCCGCGTGACTAGCGGGAGAGGTACCGGGGAGCTGTTTTTT.

J is TRBJ2-7 and V is TRBV20-1; D call uncertain. The V gene lost 7 bases and the J gene lost 2 bases, with 9 bases spanning the gap. This CDR3 has 11 residues. Germline lookup yields CDR1 DFQATT and CDR2 SNEGSKA (reference sequence). CDR3 DNA: TGCAGTGGCGGAAAAGCCTACGAGCAGTACTTC. This translates into CSGGKAYEQYF.

This chain uses TRBV7-9 with TRBJ2-3; a possible D gene is TRBD2 (6 bases). Trimming cost V 7 bases and J 2 bases, with 22 bases left between them. The CDR3 totals 17 residues. Per the germline V gene, CDR1 is SEHNR and CDR2 is FQNEAQ (reference sequence). The CDR3 loop is CASTSGRGSYFTDTQYF. The CDR3 region has the DNA TGTGCCAGCACCAGTGGTCGGGGGTCTTACTTCACAGATACGCAGTATTTT.

This clonotype was seen a handful of times. The V call is TRBV3-1, the J call TRBJ2-7; D gene ambiguous. Trimming stripped 0 bases from V and 2 bases from J, with 11 bases between. Germline CDR1 and CDR2: LGHDT and YNNKEL (reference sequence). The CDR3 length is 15 residues. The CDR3 region is CASSQEGLGPYEQYF. DNA for the CDR3: TGTGCCAGCAGCCAAGAGGGTTTAGGACCCTACGAGCAGTACTTC.

This clonotype was picked up a small number of times. CDR3: CASSFPGVEDLEETQYF. CDR3 nucleotide sequence: TGTGCCAGCAGTTTCCCGGGTGTTGAGGACTTAGAAGAGACCCAGTACTTC. The chain has TRBV27 and TRBJ2-5, with D perhaps TRBD2 (5 bases). This CDR3 is 17 amino acids long. V was trimmed by 3 bases and J by 3 bases, leaving 20 bases between them. Germline assignment: CDR1 MNHEY and CDR2 SMNVEV (reference sequence).

Many counts were recorded for this clonotype. The rearrangement links TRBV3-1 to TRBJ1-6; the D gene is possibly TRBD1 (6 bases). CDR3 length equals 13 residues. Germline lookup yields CDR1 LGHDT and CDR2 YNNKEL (reference sequence). V lost 4 bases and J 11 bases, leaving 12 bases between the germline ends. The CDR3 spells CASSRPAGAPLHF. CDR3 DNA: TGTGCCAGCAGCCGGCCGGCAGGGGCACCCCTCCACTTT.

There are a few counts of this clonotype. The gene calls are TRBV3-1 and TRBJ1-2, with D maybe TRBD1 (6 bases). The CDR3 has 12 residues. Per germline, CDR1 LGHDT and CDR2 YNNKEL (reference sequence). Between the trimmed V and J ends, which lost 5 bases and 8 bases, there was a span of 12 bases. The CDR3 nucleotides are TGTGCCAGCAGCTCAGGGGAGAGAGGCTACACCTTC. The encoded protein is CASSSGERGYTF.

This clonotype was counted only a few times. The V gene is TRBV7-9, the J gene TRBJ2-1; TRBD1 aligns across 7 bases. This CDR3 region has 15 residues. Looked up from germline, CDR1 is SEHNR and CDR2 is FQNEAQ (reference sequence). The V segment lost 0 bases and the J segment 14 bases; nucleotides outside the gene matches: 13. The CDR3 spells CASSLASSTGEREFF. The CDR3 coding sequence is TGTGCCAGCAGCTTAGCATCCAGCACAGGGGAAAGGGAGTTCTTC.

In this sample, this clonotype turned up a few times. The chain combines TRBV20-1 with TRBJ2-7, with a possible D match to TRBD2 (5 bases). CDR1 is DFQATT and CDR2 is SNEGSKA in the germline V gene (reference sequence). The CDR3 is made up of 14 amino acids. V was clipped by 6 bases and J by 3 bases, with 18 bases between them. The chain's CDR3 is CSAYGKQYHYEQYF. Here the CDR3 DNA reads TGCAGTGCATACGGGAAACAGTATCACTACGAGCAGTACTTC.

This clonotype was counted only a few times. The chain combines TRBV20-1 with TRBJ2-3; D is unresolved. This CDR3 is 15 amino acids long. Trimming left V 6 bases short and J 1 base short, with 17 bases between. Germline CDR1 DFQATT, CDR2 SNEGSKA (reference sequence). CDR3 coding DNA: TGCAGTGCAACCAATCGGGCAAAACGCACAGATACGCAGTATTTT. Its protein is CSATNRAKRTDTQYF.

This clonotype was counted between two and nine times. This chain links TRBV27 with TRBJ2-7, with D hard to call. Per the germline V gene, CDR1 is MNHEY and CDR2 is SMNVEV (reference sequence). The ends were cut back, 3 bases at V and 4 bases at J, with 10 bases in the middle. This CDR3 spans 13 amino acids. CDR3: CASSLGRKYEQYF. CDR3 DNA sequence: TGTGCCAGCAGTTTGGGCAGAAAATACGAGCAGTACTTC.

This clonotype came up a few times. The CDR3 nucleotides are TGTGCCAGCGGGCAAGAGGCGGGTATTGGTGGCTACACCTTC. This encodes CASGQEAGIGGYTF. The rearrangement joins TRBV2 to TRBJ1-2; no clear D gene. The CDR3 is made up of 14 amino acids. V was shortened by 8 bases and J by 7 bases, with 20 bases between the two germline ends. Germline V gene sequence: CDR1 SNHLY, CDR2 FYNNEI. Full variable domain (missing parts from reference TRBV2 and TRBJ1-2): EPEVTQTPSHQVTQMGQEVILRCVPISNHLYFYWYRQILGQKVEFLVSFYNNEISEKSEIFDDQFSVERPDGSNFTLKIRSTKLEDSAMYFCASGQEAGIGGYTFGSGTRLTVV.